Below are 31 T cell receptor beta chains sequenced from a single sample in a study of blood T cell repertoires in COVID-19. Clones were sequenced by immunoSEQ multiplex PCR, and TCRdb holds only the in-frame ones, with some missing. Of under 200,000 clones in the sample, 86% were seen once. Sequenced material: peripheral blood. Receptor source: a woman in her 70s with acute or convalescent COVID-19.

The chain combines TRBV27 with TRBJ2-7; tentatively, D is TRBD1 (6 bases). This CDR3 has 14 amino acids. The V and J ends lost 2 bases and 3 bases respectively, with 11 bases between them. The germline V gene has CDR1 MNHEY and CDR2 SMNVEV (reference sequence). CDR3 loop: CASSLGGRGYEQYF. For the CDR3, the DNA is TGTGCCAGCAGTTTAGGAGGCAGGGGCTACGAGCAGTACTTC.

V is TRBV18 and J is TRBJ2-1, with 7 bases lining up with TRBD1. Unmatched junction bases numbered 2, after V lost 4 bases and J lost 2 bases. This CDR3 spans 14 amino acids. Germline assignment: CDR1 KGHSH and CDR2 LQKENI. The CDR3 coding sequence is TGTGCCAGCTCACAGGGGGCCCCCTACAATGAGCAGTTCTTC. Residues: CASSQGAPYNEQFF.

This clone came up a few times. The J gene is TRBJ2-3, the V gene TRBV27; possible D gene TRBD2, 7 bases. Deletions cut 5 bases from V and 3 bases from J, with 18 bases between. Germline loops: CDR1 MNHEY, CDR2 SMNVEV (reference sequence). The CDR3 covers 16 residues. In nucleotides, the CDR3 is TGTGCCAGCAGTAGTCTCAGGGGACTAAGTACAGATACGCAGTATTTT. Translated, it gives CASSSLRGLSTDTQYF.

J is TRBJ2-2 and V is TRBV20-1; D is possibly TRBD1 (6 bases). This CDR3 comprises 14 residues. Trimming left V 3 bases short and J 2 bases short, with 10 bases between. Germline CDR1 DFQATT, CDR2 SNEGSKA (reference sequence). CDR3 sequence reads: CSASRQVNTGELFF. CDR3 DNA sequence: TGCAGTGCTAGTAGACAGGTTAACACCGGGGAGCTGTTTTTT.

The chain uses TRBV3-1 (or the pseudogene TRBV3-2) and TRBJ1-4; tentative D call: TRBD1 (6 bases). Trimming took 1 base from V and 8 from J, leaving 17 bases between them. The length of the CDR3 is 16 residues. Germline assignment: CDR1 LGHDT and CDR2 YNNKEL (reference sequence). The CDR3 DNA reads as TGTGCCAGCAGCCAAGTTGAGGGGGGGTTTGGAGAAAAACTGTTTTTT. Translated: CASSQVEGGFGEKLFF.

A word on this clone: This specimen includes other DNA sequences encoding the same CDR3. V gene TRBV10-3 combines with J gene TRBJ2-6, with a weak D call TRBD1 (6 bases). The germline V gene encodes CDR1 ENHRY and CDR2 SYGVKD. Trimming took 5 bases from V and 3 from J, leaving 8 bases between them. CDR3 length equals 14 residues. As DNA, the CDR3 is TGTGCCATCAGTAGGGGGAGTGGGGCCAACGTCCTGACTTTC. Translated: CAISRGSGANVLTF.

The chain carries TRBV24-1 and TRBJ2-1; 7 nucleotides align to TRBD1. Germline trimming cut 4 bases from V and 10 bases from J; bases unmatched to any gene: 12. This CDR3 is built from 15 residues. The V gene's germline CDR1 is KGHDR and CDR2 SFDVKD. The CDR3 nucleotides are TGTGCCACCAGTGACCCGACAGGGCCAGGGGTAGAGCAGTTCTTC. This sequence encodes CATSDPTGPGVEQFF.

This clone was counted a single time. V is TRBV27 and J is TRBJ1-6; D is uncertain. Looked up from germline, CDR1 is MNHEY and CDR2 is SMNVEV (reference sequence). V was cut by 6 bases and J by 10 bases, with 13 bases left in between. The CDR3 loop spans 13 amino acids. The DNA of the CDR3 is TGTGCCAGCAGGCTCTCCAGTCAATCACCCCTCCACTTT. It codes for CASRLSSQSPLHF.

About this clone itself: The sample holds other DNA sequences that translate to the same CDR3. This chain connects TRBV5-1 to TRBJ2-1, with 8 bases identical to TRBD2. J gave up 0 bases and V 4 bases, and 3 bases lay outside the gene matches. The V gene's germline CDR1 is SGHRS and CDR2 YFSETQ. The CDR3 totals 15 residues. CDR3 region: CASSPSGSSYNEQFF. The CDR3 DNA follows: TGCGCCAGCAGCCCGAGCGGGAGCTCCTACAATGAGCAGTTCTTC.

This clone has only one observation. This sequence joins TRBV11-2 and TRBJ2-3; 8 positions match TRBD1. Germline values: CDR1 SGHAT, CDR2 FQNNGV. The CDR3 runs 17 residues. Unmatched junction bases numbered 9, after V lost 1 base and J lost 3 bases. The CDR3 is CASSLGSFNRGTDTQYF. The CDR3 DNA follows: TGTGCCAGCAGCTTAGGCTCGTTTAACAGGGGGACAGATACGCAGTATTTT.

Turning to this clone: A read error may account for a junction end that differs from germline. The chain links TRBV3-1 (or the pseudogene TRBV3-2) to TRBJ1-2, with 7 positions matching TRBD1. CDR1 is LGHDT and CDR2 is YNNKEL in the germline V gene (reference sequence). CDR3 length: 14 residues. This CDR3 reads CASSQVPKTGKSAF. In nucleotides, the CDR3 is TGTGCCAGCAGCCAAGTTCCGAAGACAGGGAAGTCCGCCTTC.

The chain joins TRBV4-1 to TRBJ2-3; 12 bases are a match to TRBD2. The CDR3 is 17 amino acids. After removal of 2 bases from V and 8 bases from J, the junction contained 11 bases not matched to a gene. Germline CDR1 and CDR2: MGHRA and YSYEKL. This CDR3 is CASSQRDLAGGDGTQYF. The CDR3 nucleotides read TGCGCCAGCAGCCAAAGGGACCTAGCGGGGGGGGACGGTACGCAGTATTTT.

The chain employs TRBV5-4 and TRBJ2-7, with 7 bases matching TRBD2. Germline trimming cut 2 bases from V and 4 bases from J; bases unmatched to any gene: 6. Per germline, CDR1 SGHNT and CDR2 YYREEE (reference sequence). The CDR3 loop spans 14 amino acids. CDR3 protein: CASSLGGRSYEQYF. The CDR3 DNA is TGTGCCAGCAGCTTAGGCGGGAGAAGTTACGAGCAGTACTTC.

V and J are TRBV7-2 and TRBJ1-1; TRBD1 aligns across 7 bases. J lost 2 bases, V lost 2 bases, and 2 bases had no gene match. CDR1 SGHTA and CDR2 FQGNSA come from the germline V gene. This CDR3 has 14 residues. CDR3 nucleotides: TGTGCCAGCAGCTTAAGGGGGCCAAACACTGAAGCTTTCTTT. Its translation is CASSLRGPNTEAFF.

The gene calls are TRBV4-3 and TRBJ2-7, with 7 positions matching TRBD2. The CDR3 spans 13 residues. Losses at the gene ends were 1 base for V and 4 bases for J; bases not matched to a gene: 1. Germline V gene sequence: CDR1 LGHNA, CDR2 YSLEER. Here the CDR3 reads CASSQAAGYEQYF. Written as DNA, the CDR3 is TGCGCCAGCAGCCAAGCAGCGGGATACGAGCAGTACTTC.

The rearrangement links TRBV6-6 to TRBJ2-5; 11 bases map to TRBD1. J was trimmed by 2 bases and V by 5 bases; bases with no gene match: 4. Per the germline V gene, CDR1 is MNHNY and CDR2 is SVGAGI (reference sequence). CDR3 length: 15 residues. The CDR3 DNA reads as TGTGCCAGCAGTGGCCGGGACAGGGGGCAAGAGACCCAGTACTTC. This codes for CASSGRDRGQETQYF.

The chain couples TRBV29-1 to TRBJ1-2; maybe TRBD1 (5 bases). The CDR3 has 11 residues. Trimming took off 7 bases at V and 8 bases at J, with 14 bases between the two ends. Germline V gene lookup returns CDR1 SQVTM and CDR2 ANQGSEA. CDR3 amino acids: CSGTRGQGYTF. CDR3 sequence (DNA): TGCAGCGGAACAAGGGGCCAAGGCTACACCTTC.

This sequence joins TRBV7-2 and TRBJ1-6, with 9 bases identical to TRBD1. This CDR3 is 15 amino acids long. Germline V gene lookup returns CDR1 SGHTA and CDR2 FQGNSA. The V segment lost 1 base and the J segment 11 bases; nucleotides outside the gene matches: 6. CDR3 in amino acids: CASSLEQGARTPLHF. CDR3 sequence (DNA): TGTGCCAGCAGCTTAGAACAGGGGGCGCGTACACCCCTCCACTTT.

This clone was counted a single time. The rearrangement joins TRBV7-3 to TRBJ1-2; unclear D gene. V was cut by 5 bases and J by 5 bases, with 18 bases left in between. Germline-derived CDR1 and CDR2 are SGHTA and FQGTGA. The CDR3 runs 15 residues. This CDR3 reads CASSPQATERYGYTF. As DNA, the CDR3 is TGTGCCAGCAGCCCGCAGGCTACAGAGCGGTATGGCTACACCTTC.

The chain carries TRBV6-5 and TRBJ1-2, with 9 bases that match TRBD1. There are 12 residues in the CDR3. Germline V gene lookup returns CDR1 MNHEY and CDR2 SVGAGI. Losses at the gene ends were 8 bases for V and 6 bases for J; bases not matched to a gene: 4. The CDR3 nucleotides read TGTGCCAGCGGTTGGACAGGGGATGGCTACACCTTC. It yields the protein CASGWTGDGYTF.

This clone has just one count. The same CDR3 arises from other DNA sequences in this sample as well. This chain joins TRBV7-9 and TRBJ1-5; the match to TRBD1 covers 10 bases. This CDR3 is built from 15 residues. Germline-derived CDR1 and CDR2 are SEHNR and FQNEAQ (reference sequence). Trimming removed 5 bases from V and 3 bases from J; junction bases left unmatched: 4. The CDR3 sequence is CASSLGTGVNQPQHF. CDR3 coding DNA: TGTGCCAGCAGCCTTGGGACAGGGGTCAATCAGCCCCAGCATTTT.

V and J are TRBV11-3 and TRBJ2-5, with 10 bases fitting TRBD2. Germline assignment: CDR1 SGHNT and CDR2 YENEEA. CDR3 length equals 16 residues. Unmatched junction bases numbered 7, after V lost 5 bases and J lost 1 base. The CDR3 DNA reads as TGTGCCAGCAGCCATACGACTAGCGGGCCCCAAGAGACCCAGTACTTC. Translated: CASSHTTSGPQETQYF.

This clone appeared a single time. The gene calls are TRBV10-2 and TRBJ2-1; D is ambiguous. V was shortened by 2 bases and J by 6 bases, with 14 bases between the two germline ends. The CDR3 totals 15 residues. Per the germline V gene, CDR1 is WSHSY and CDR2 is SAAADI. In nucleotides, the CDR3 is TGCGCCAGCAGTGAGATGAGGCTCACCCTCAATGAGCAGTTCTTC. Its protein product is CASSEMRLTLNEQFF.

The V gene is TRBV12-3 or TRBV12-4, the J gene TRBJ2-1, with 7 bases matching TRBD2. With 8 bases clipped from V and 6 bases from J, the junction kept 4 bases outside the gene matches. The CDR3 covers 12 residues. CDR3 nucleotides: TGTGCCAGCGGGGAGCGGGGCAATGAGCAGTTCTTC. Its translation: CASGERGNEQFF.

This rearrangement joins TRBV9 to TRBJ2-1; 11 bases are shared with TRBD2. CDR3 length: 18 residues. The trim removed 0 bases at V and 0 bases at J, leaving 5 bases unmatched. Germline assignment: CDR1 SGDLS and CDR2 YYNGEE. CDR3 nucleotides: TGTGCCAGCAGCGTAGATTCTAGCGGGGGGATCTCCTACAATGAGCAGTTCTTC. This translates into CASSVDSSGGISYNEQFF.

The V call is TRBV10-3, the J call TRBJ2-3, with TRBD2 matching 16 bases. V gave up 7 bases and J gave up 5 bases; unmatched junction bases: 9. Germline V gene data show CDR1 as ENHRY and CDR2 as SYGVKD. The CDR3 runs to 17 residues. This chain's CDR3 is CAIKAGTSGGAKDTQYF. The CDR3 DNA is TGTGCCATCAAAGCCGGGACTAGCGGGGGGGCCAAAGATACGCAGTATTTT.

The DNA for the CDR3 is TGTGCCAGCAGTGAACGGTCCGCAACTAATGAAAAACTGTTTTTT. Amino acids: CASSERSATNEKLFF. The genes are TRBV2 and TRBJ1-4; D remains unclear. The length of the CDR3 is 15 residues. The V end lost 2 bases, the J end lost 0 bases, and 7 bases lay between the germline ends. Germline assignment: CDR1 SNHLY and CDR2 FYNNEI.

The chain employs TRBV18 and TRBJ1-1, with D hard to call. Trimming removed 6 bases at V and 9 bases at J, with 20 bases between. There are 14 residues in the CDR3. Germline lookup yields CDR1 KGHSH and CDR2 LQKENI. CDR3 in amino acids: CASSLPRLPDQAFF. DNA for the CDR3: TGTGCCAGCTCTCTCCCGAGGCTACCCGACCAAGCTTTCTTT.

The chain combines TRBV19 with TRBJ2-4, with 8 bases matching TRBD2. The CDR3 totals 16 residues. Germline CDR1 and CDR2: LNHDA and SQIVND (reference sequence). The ends lost 2 bases at V and 9 bases at J; junction bases unmatched: 12. The CDR3 region has the DNA TGTGCCAGTAGTATACCTCTACGGGGGGGCCCCCCCATTCAGTACTTC. This translates into CASSIPLRGGPPIQYF. The full variable domain, in which reference TRBV19 and TRBJ2-4 provide the parts outside the CDR3, is DGGITQSPKYLFRKEGQNVTLSCEQNLNHDAMYWYRQDPGQGLRLIYYSQIVNDFQKGDIAEGYSVSREKKESFPLTVTSAQKNPTAFYLCASSIPLRGGPPIQYFGAGTRLSVL.

V is TRBV6-5 and J is TRBJ2-7; TRBD2 matches 9 bases. CDR1 and CDR2 (germline): MNHEY, SVGAGI. The CDR3 is made up of 15 amino acids. Trimming cost V 8 bases and J 6 bases; bases outside gene matches: 14. CDR3 DNA sequence: TGTGCCAGCCGCTACTTAGCGGGAGAGGGAGGCGAGCAGTACTTC. As protein: CASRYLAGEGGEQYF.

This chain links TRBV15 with TRBJ1-4; 11 bases align to TRBD1. This CDR3 spans 18 amino acids. V was clipped by 2 bases and J by 3 bases; unmatched bases: 8. Germline values: CDR1 LNHNV, CDR2 YYDKDF (reference sequence). The CDR3 is CATSRTRDRGRPNEKLFF. The CDR3 DNA reads TGTGCCACCAGCAGAACCAGGGACAGGGGGAGACCTAATGAAAAACTGTTTTTT.